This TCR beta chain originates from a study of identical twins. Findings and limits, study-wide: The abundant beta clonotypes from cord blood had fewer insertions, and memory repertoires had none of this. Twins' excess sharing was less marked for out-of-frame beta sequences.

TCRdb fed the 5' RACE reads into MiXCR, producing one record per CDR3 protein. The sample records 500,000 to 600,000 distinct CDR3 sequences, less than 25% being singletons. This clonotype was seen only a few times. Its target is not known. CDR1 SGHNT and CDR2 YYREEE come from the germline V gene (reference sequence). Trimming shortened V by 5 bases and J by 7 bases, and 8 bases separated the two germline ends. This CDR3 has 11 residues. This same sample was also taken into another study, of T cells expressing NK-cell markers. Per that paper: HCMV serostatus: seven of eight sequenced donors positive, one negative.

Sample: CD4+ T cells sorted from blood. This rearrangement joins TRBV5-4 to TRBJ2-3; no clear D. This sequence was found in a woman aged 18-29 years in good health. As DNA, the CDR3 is TGTGCCAGCAGTACGTTGAATACGCAGTATTTT. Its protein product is CASSTLNTQYF.